Each of the 26 T cell receptor beta chains below was sequenced from the same sample in a study of CD8+ T cells in alopecia areata. The sample's treatment: oral pan-JAK inhibitor, 5-10 mg twice daily. Extracted RNA was reverse transcribed into cDNA, the sequencing template. Sequencing used immunoSEQ multiplex PCR; TCRdb keeps in-frame clones, though not all of them. The data contain some 170,000 clones, 50% to 75% of them seen just once; the ten biggest clones take up roughly 17%. The source material was CD4+ T cells sorted from blood, sampled between weeks 55 and 65, from a patient treated with tofacitinib. Receptors were obtained from a human donor with alopecia areata.

The chain couples TRBV4-2 to TRBJ2-7, with 15 bases matching TRBD2. The CDR3 spans 16 residues. CDR1 and CDR2 from the germline V gene are LGHNA and YNFKEQ. V was clipped by 2 bases and J by 6 bases; unmatched bases: 5. The CDR3, as DNA: TGTGCCAGCAGCCAACGTTGGACTAGCGGGGGGGCCGAGCAGTACTTC. Translation: CASSQRWTSGGAEQYF.

This clone was found a few times. This chain uses TRBV7-9 with TRBJ1-1; no definite D call. The CDR3 runs to 15 residues. Germline V gene sequence: CDR1 SEHNR, CDR2 FQNEAQ (reference sequence). The ends were cut back, 6 bases at V and 2 bases at J, with 16 bases in the middle. The CDR3 sequence is CASSPGPGVNTEAFF. The CDR3 nucleotides read TGTGCCAGCAGTCCCGGGCCCGGGGTCAACACTGAAGCTTTCTTT.

The chain combines TRBV5-4 with TRBJ2-6; a weak D match, TRBD1 (6 bases). Germline-derived CDR1 and CDR2 are SGHNT and YYREEE (reference sequence). The CDR3 sequence is 16 residues long. Trimming took off 0 bases at V and 0 bases at J, with 7 bases between the two ends. CDR3 region: CASSLEGGSGANVLTF. CDR3 DNA: TGTGCCAGCAGCTTGGAAGGGGGCTCTGGGGCCAACGTCCTGACTTTC.

In this sample, this clone turned up once. V and J are TRBV30 and TRBJ2-3; D uncertain. There are 12 residues in the CDR3. V was pared by 5 bases and J by 0 bases, with 6 bases between. CDR1 GTSNPN and CDR2 SVGIG come from the germline V gene (reference sequence). CDR3 coding DNA: TGTGCCTGGGGAACTAGCACAGATACGCAGTATTTT. Translated, it gives CAWGTSTDTQYF.

This clone was seen more than once but under ten times. The V gene is TRBV6-6, the J gene TRBJ1-5; possibly TRBD1 for D (5 bases). This CDR3 is 14 amino acids long. Trimming left V 6 bases short and J 3 bases short, with 12 bases between. Germline V lookup: CDR1 MNHNY, CDR2 SVGAGI (reference sequence). CDR3 sequence reads: CASSIDRPNQPQHF. DNA of the CDR3: TGTGCCAGCAGCATCGACAGACCCAATCAGCCCCAGCATTTT.

V usage is TRBV5-1 and J usage is TRBJ2-2; weak D call: TRBD1 (5 bases). This CDR3 is built from 14 residues. From germline, CDR1 is SGHRS and CDR2 YFSETQ. V dropped 6 bases and J dropped 1 base, with 10 bases sitting between them. The CDR3: CASKDTGNTGELFF. In DNA form, the CDR3 reads TGCGCCAGCAAAGACACAGGGAACACCGGGGAGCTGTTTTTT.

In regard to this clone: A junction end diverges from the germline sequence, so it may reflect a read error. The chain joins TRBV4-1 to TRBJ2-1; 9 bases match TRBD2. This CDR3 contains 18 residues. CDR1 and CDR2 from the germline V gene are MGHRA and YSYEKL. CDR3 DNA sequence: TGCGCCAGCAGCCAAGTGGCTAGCGGGGTTACCTCCGACAATGAGCAGTTCTTC. This encodes CASSQVASGVTSDNEQFF.

V is TRBV29-1 and J is TRBJ1-4, with 7 nucleotides matching TRBD1. The CDR3 sequence is 15 residues long. Germline lookup yields CDR1 SQVTM and CDR2 ANQGSEA. The V and J ends lost 4 bases and 10 bases, in that order; junction bases with no gene match: 15. CDR3 sequence: CSVVALDRFVGKLFF. The CDR3 DNA reads TGCAGCGTTGTGGCCTTGGACAGGTTCGTGGGAAAACTGTTTTTT. Complete variable domain (other parts from reference TRBV29-1 and TRBJ1-4): SAVISQKPSRDICQRGTSLTIQCQVDSQVTMMFWYRQQPGQSLTLIATANQGSEATYESGFVIDKFPISRPNLTFSTLTVSNMSPEDSSIYLCSVVALDRFVGKLFFGSGTQLSVL.

The chain joins TRBV5-6 to TRBJ1-2; D call uncertain. CDR1 is SGHDT and CDR2 is YYEEEE in the germline V gene. The CDR3 runs 12 residues. Trimming removed 1 base from V and 3 bases from J, with 4 bases in between. The CDR3 sequence: CASSLNDYGYTF. CDR3 DNA sequence: TGTGCCAGCAGCTTGAACGACTATGGCTACACCTTC.

This clone was seen a few times. The genes are TRBV2 and TRBJ1-2; D gene unclear. CDR3 length: 12 amino acids. The germline V gene encodes CDR1 SNHLY and CDR2 FYNNEI. V dropped 7 bases and J dropped 8 bases, with 14 bases sitting between them. The CDR3: CASMGGSNGYTF. In nucleotides, the CDR3 is TGTGCCAGCATGGGAGGATCGAACGGCTACACCTTC. The full variable domain, with the rest looked up from reference TRBV2 and TRBJ1-2, is EPEVTQTPSHQVTQMGQEVILRCVPISNHLYFYWYRQILGQKVEFLVSFYNNEISEKSEIFDDQFSVERPDGSNFTLKIRSTKLEDSAMYFCASMGGSNGYTFGSGTRLTVV.

The chain combines TRBV29-1 with TRBJ1-4, with no clear D. The CDR3 spans 13 residues. Germline V lookup: CDR1 SQVTM, CDR2 ANQGSEA. V was trimmed by 4 bases and J by 13 bases, leaving 19 bases between them. The CDR3 DNA reads TGCAGCGTTGCAGGAGCTAATGAAAAAGGACTGTTTTTT. Its protein is CSVAGANEKGLFF.

This clone was picked up a small number of times. The J gene is TRBJ1-5, the V gene TRBV7-2; no clear D gene. CDR1 is SGHTA, CDR2 FQGNSA, per germline. V was trimmed by 5 bases and J by 1 base, leaving 15 bases between them. The CDR3 contains 16 residues. The CDR3 protein is CASSPTVGVSNQPQHF. Written as DNA, the CDR3 is TGTGCCAGCAGCCCGACCGTCGGGGTGAGCAATCAGCCCCAGCATTTT.

The table lists this clone with a few counts. The rearrangement links TRBV18 to TRBJ1-6, with 9 bases aligning to TRBD1. Germline loops: CDR1 KGHSH, CDR2 LQKENI. Germline trimming cut 3 bases from V and 6 bases from J; bases unmatched to any gene: 6. This CDR3 has 16 residues. The CDR3 DNA is TGTGCCAGCTCACCCCTGACAGGGGGACGTAATTCACCCCTCCACTTT. Protein product: CASSPLTGGRNSPLHF.

This chain links TRBV6-6 with TRBJ2-7; D call uncertain. The CDR3 runs 11 residues. Trimming shortened V by 3 bases and J by 5 bases, and 5 bases separated the two germline ends. In germline, CDR1 is MNHNY, CDR2 SVGAGI (reference sequence). The CDR3 DNA sequence: TGTGCCAGCAGTTATCGGAACGAGCAGTACTTC. Residues: CASSYRNEQYF.

The genes are TRBV29-1 and TRBJ2-6; D is uncertain. The CDR3 is made up of 14 amino acids. Trimming shortened V by 6 bases and J by 0 bases, and 9 bases separated the two germline ends. CDR1 is SQVTM and CDR2 is ANQGSEA in the germline V gene. The CDR3: CSVHSDSGANVLTF. The CDR3, as DNA: TGCAGCGTGCACAGTGACTCTGGGGCCAACGTCCTGACTTTC.

The rearrangement uses TRBV10-3 and TRBJ2-7, with 13 bases identical to TRBD2. The junction had 2 bases not matched to a gene; V was cut back by 2 bases and J by 10 bases. Germline V gene lookup returns CDR1 ENHRY and CDR2 SYGVKD. CDR3 length equals 13 residues. The CDR3 DNA reads as TGTGCCATCAGTGAGGGACTAGCGGGGGACCAGTACTTC. Translated, it gives CAISEGLAGDQYF.

The CDR3 nucleotides read TGCGCCAGCAGCTTGGGAGAAAACTACGAGCAGTACTTC. Translating it yields CASSLGENYEQYF. V usage is TRBV5-1 and J usage is TRBJ2-7, with no clear D. V was trimmed by 0 bases and J by 3 bases, leaving 7 bases between them. The CDR3 has 13 residues. Germline CDR1 SGHRS, CDR2 YFSETQ.

This clone was recorded once. V and J are TRBV4-1 and TRBJ2-6; D unclear. Germline V CDR1 and CDR2: MGHRA, YSYEKL. Deletions cut 4 bases from V and 0 bases from J, with 16 bases between. There are 18 residues in the CDR3. The CDR3 bases are TGCGCCAGCAGCCTAATTGTAGGGCAGCACTCTGGGGCCAACGTCCTGACTTTC. Residues: CASSLIVGQHSGANVLTF.

The chain is built from TRBV7-2 and TRBJ1-5, with D perhaps TRBD1 (6 bases). Germline V gene lookup returns CDR1 SGHTA and CDR2 FQGNSA. The CDR3 runs to 14 residues. The V end lost 5 bases, the J end lost 2 bases, and 10 bases lay between the germline ends. The CDR3 is CASSTRQGNQPQHF. CDR3 DNA: TGTGCCAGCAGCACGCGACAGGGCAATCAGCCCCAGCATTTT.

The chain joins TRBV5-1 to TRBJ2-5; TRBD1 agrees at 9 bases. J gave up 0 bases and V 3 bases, and 6 bases lay outside the gene matches. Germline-derived CDR1 and CDR2 are SGHRS and YFSETQ. The CDR3 spans 16 residues. The CDR3 protein is CASSSGTGSHQETQYF. CDR3 nucleotide sequence: TGCGCCAGCAGCTCGGGGACAGGGAGCCACCAAGAGACCCAGTACTTC.

The chain employs TRBV10-3 and TRBJ2-7; D might be TRBD1 (6 bases). The V gene lost 3 bases and the J gene lost 6 bases, with 15 bases spanning the gap. The CDR3 has 14 residues. CDR1 is ENHRY, CDR2 SYGVKD, per germline. The CDR3 region is CAISDIGQIREQYF. CDR3 coding DNA: TGTGCCATCAGTGATATAGGACAGATCCGCGAGCAGTACTTC.

This clone was counted a few times. This chain joins TRBV15 and TRBJ2-5; no reliable D call. Germline V gene sequence: CDR1 LNHNV, CDR2 YYDKDF (reference sequence). The V end lost 1 base, the J end lost 5 bases, and 8 bases lay between the germline ends. The CDR3 is 13 residues long. The CDR3, as DNA: TGTGCCACCAGCAGAGGCGGACCGGAGACCCAGTACTTC. It codes for CATSRGGPETQYF.

This clone was counted between two and nine times. The chain uses TRBV29-1 and TRBJ2-3, with D hard to call. Trimming stripped 7 bases from V and 2 bases from J, with 13 bases between. This CDR3 is 13 amino acids long. Germline CDR1 SQVTM, CDR2 ANQGSEA. The CDR3 DNA reads TGCAGCGCCGCGCGAGACACCACAGATACGCAGTATTTT. Amino acids: CSAARDTTDTQYF.

The CDR3 DNA sequence: TGCGCCAGCTCAGAGGGAACGTTGAACACTGAAGCTTTCTTT. Its translation is CASSEGTLNTEAFF. The V and J genes are TRBV5-1 and TRBJ1-1, with D unresolved. V was trimmed by 7 bases and J by 0 bases, leaving 13 bases between them. This CDR3 is built from 14 residues. Germline V gives CDR1 SGHRS, CDR2 YFSETQ.

The chain has TRBV5-1 and TRBJ1-1; D gene unclear. Germline V gives CDR1 SGHRS, CDR2 YFSETQ. V was pared by 9 bases and J by 0 bases, with 12 bases between. The CDR3 length is 13 residues. The CDR3 region is CATRLEVNTEAFF. The CDR3 region has the DNA TGCGCCACCCGCTTAGAGGTGAACACTGAAGCTTTCTTT.

J is TRBJ2-2 and V is TRBV23-1, with no clear D. TRBV23-1 is noted as an ORF with a role that remains uncertain. The CDR3 covers 15 residues. The V gene lost 0 bases and the J gene lost 1 base, with 6 bases spanning the gap. In DNA form, the CDR3 reads TGCGCCAGCAGTCAATCGCGGCAGAACACCGGGGAGCTGTTTTTT. Amino acid sequence: CASSQSRQNTGELFF.